Following are 24 T cell receptor beta chains from one sample sequenced in a study of identical twins. TCRdb re-derived calls from the 5' RACE reads in MiXCR, one entry per CDR3 protein. The profile shows hundreds of thousands of distinct CDR3 sequences, under 9% of them singletons. This same sample was also taken into another study, of yellow fever vaccine responses in identical twins.

The sequenced material came from PBMCs. The receptors were gathered from a woman aged 18-35 years in good health.

V gene TRBV15 combines with J gene TRBJ2-3, with 11 bases aligning to TRBD2. This CDR3 spans 14 amino acids. CDR1 LNHNV and CDR2 YYDKDF come from the germline V gene (reference sequence). Trimming at V came to 11 bases and at J to 5 bases, leaving 9 bases not matched to a gene. The CDR3 DNA follows: TGTGCCGCGAGTAGCGGGGGGGCGGTAGATACGCAGTATTTT. The encoded protein is CAASSGGAVDTQYF.

This clonotype turned up a few times. This sequence joins TRBV28 and TRBJ1-6, with D maybe TRBD1 (6 bases). The germline CDR1 and CDR2 sequences are MDHEN and SYDVKM. V lost 5 bases and J lost 11, with 13 bases in between. The CDR3 is 13 residues long. CDR3 amino acids: CASSQGGAAPLHF. The CDR3 region has the DNA TGTGCCAGCAGTCAAGGGGGTGCGGCACCCCTCCACTTT.

The chain links TRBV11-2 to TRBJ2-7; D might be TRBD1 or TRBD2, each matching 5 bases. The length of the CDR3 is 14 residues. V lost 4 bases to trimming and J lost 7 bases, with 17 bases between them. Germline V CDR1 and CDR2: SGHAT, FQNNGV. As DNA, the CDR3 is TGTGCCAGCAGCTCGTTTCAGGGAGTACTAGAGCAGTACTTC. Residues: CASSSFQGVLEQYF. The full variable domain, with the rest looked up from reference TRBV11-2 and TRBJ2-7, is EAGVAQSPRYKIIEKRQSVAFWCNPISGHATLYWYQQILGQGPKLLIQFQNNGVVDDSQLPKDRFSAERLKGVDSTLKIQPAKLEDSAVYLCASSSFQGVLEQYFGPGTRLTVT.

This clonotype appeared a few times. V and J are TRBV5-1 and TRBJ2-2; 9 bases map to TRBD1. The CDR3 has 17 residues. The trim removed 2 bases at V and 1 base at J, leaving 6 bases unmatched. In germline, CDR1 is SGHRS, CDR2 YFSETQ. For the CDR3, the DNA is TGCGCCAGCAGCTTACAGGGGGCTCCCAGGAACACCGGGGAGCTGTTTTTT. It yields the protein CASSLQGAPRNTGELFF.

This clonotype showed up many times. The chain links TRBV24-1 to TRBJ2-1; the D is unclear. Trimming took off 5 bases at V and 5 bases at J, with 9 bases between the two ends. Germline V gives CDR1 KGHDR, CDR2 SFDVKD. This CDR3 spans 13 amino acids. CDR3 region: CATSGGSNNEQFF. In DNA, the CDR3 is TGTGCCACCAGTGGAGGTAGCAACAATGAGCAGTTCTTC.

The rearrangement uses TRBV20-1 and TRBJ2-2; either TRBD1 or TRBD2 may fit D (5 bases each). V lost 6 bases and J 6 bases, leaving 17 bases between the germline ends. The germline V gene has CDR1 DFQATT and CDR2 SNEGSKA (reference sequence). The CDR3 length is 14 residues. The CDR3 here is CSAPGPILSGELFF. CDR3 coding DNA: TGCAGTGCACCGGGACCTATCTTGTCCGGGGAGCTGTTTTTT.

The chain uses TRBV9 and TRBJ2-3; maybe TRBD2 (6 bases). This CDR3 region has 15 residues. CDR1 is SGDLS, CDR2 YYNGEE, per germline. The ends were cut back, 0 bases at V and 4 bases at J, with 12 bases in the middle. DNA for the CDR3: TGTGCCAGCAGCGTAGATAGCGGATGGCCAGATACGCAGTATTTT. It yields the protein CASSVDSGWPDTQYF. Together with reference TRBV9 and TRBJ2-3, the CDR3 gives the full variable domain: DSGVTQTPKHLITATGQRVTLRCSPRSGDLSVYWYQQSLDQGLQFLIQYYNGEERAKGNILERFSAQQFPDLHSELNLSSLELGDSALYFCASSVDSGWPDTQYFGPGTRLTVL.

This clonotype was counted only a few times. The rearrangement links TRBV11-2 to TRBJ1-2, with D perhaps matching TRBD1 (6 bases). Trimming cost V 3 bases and J 2 bases, with 13 bases left between them. This CDR3 has 15 amino acids. Germline V lookup: CDR1 SGHAT, CDR2 FQNNGV. The CDR3 region is CASSFSRGTNYGYTF. The CDR3 DNA follows: TGTGCCAGCAGCTTCAGTAGGGGGACGAACTATGGCTACACCTTC.

J is TRBJ2-7 and V is TRBV7-2; TRBD2 agrees at 14 bases. CDR3 length: 16 amino acids. Germline V CDR1 and CDR2: SGHTA, FQGNSA. Trimming took 1 base from V and 2 from J; bases not matched to a gene: 1. The CDR3 DNA follows: TGTGCCAGCAGCTTAGAGACTAGCGGGGGGGCCTACGAGCAGTACTTC. The encoded protein is CASSLETSGGAYEQYF.

The gene calls are TRBV7-3 and TRBJ2-1; tentatively, D is TRBD1 or TRBD2 (6 bases each). CDR3 length equals 16 residues. Germline-derived CDR1 and CDR2 are SGHTA and FQGTGA. V lost 2 bases and J lost 1, with 12 bases in between. CDR3 DNA sequence: TGTGCCAGCAGCTTACCCGGGGGCCGGTCCTACAATGAGCAGTTCTTC. Protein product: CASSLPGGRSYNEQFF.

The table lists this clonotype with a few counts. The J gene is TRBJ2-1, the V gene TRBV27; D gene unclear. Germline CDR1 MNHEY, CDR2 SMNVEV (reference sequence). The germline V and J ends were trimmed by 8 bases and 6 bases, with 8 bases remaining between them. This CDR3 spans 11 amino acids. CDR3 sequence reads: CASLLGNEQFF. CDR3 DNA sequence: TGTGCCAGCTTGCTAGGCAATGAGCAGTTCTTC.

This clonotype appeared many times. The chain combines TRBV4-1 with TRBJ2-1, with a tentative D call TRBD2 (6 bases). V was pared by 2 bases and J by 3 bases, with 14 bases between. The CDR3 runs 16 residues. The germline CDR1 and CDR2 sequences are MGHRA and YSYEKL. The CDR3 here is CASSQILAGDYNEQFF. The CDR3 DNA sequence: TGCGCCAGCAGCCAAATACTAGCCGGAGACTACAATGAGCAGTTCTTC.

This clonotype occurred many times. The chain uses TRBV7-9 and TRBJ2-7; 13 bases line up with TRBD2. Germline V gene sequence: CDR1 SEHNR, CDR2 FQNEAQ (reference sequence). This CDR3 is built from 17 residues. J gave up 7 bases and V 5 bases, and 14 bases lay outside the gene matches. CDR3 in DNA: TGTGCCAGCAGCCCCGGACTAGCGGGAGTGTGGGTGGAAGAGCAGTACTTC. Translation: CASSPGLAGVWVEEQYF.

The CDR3 nucleotides are TGCAGTGCTGTAAGACAGGGGATTAATGAAAAACTGTTTTTT. Residues: CSAVRQGINEKLFF. The rearrangement links TRBV20-1 to TRBJ1-4; TRBD1 agrees at 8 bases. There are 14 residues in the CDR3. Germline V lookup: CDR1 DFQATT, CDR2 SNEGSKA (reference sequence). The J segment lost 4 bases and the V segment lost 5 bases, leaving 6 bases of the junction unmatched.

This clonotype was recorded a few times. The chain employs TRBV27 and TRBJ2-3; 13 bases agree with TRBD2. The CDR3 consists of 16 residues. Germline CDR1 MNHEY, CDR2 SMNVEV (reference sequence). Trimming removed 5 bases from V and 1 base from J; junction bases left unmatched: 3. The CDR3 loop reads CASSPGTSGGTDTQYF. Written as DNA, the CDR3 is TGTGCCAGCAGTCCGGGGACTAGCGGGGGCACAGATACGCAGTATTTT.

This clonotype was detected many times. J is TRBJ2-6 and V is TRBV29-1; no clear D gene. The V gene lost 3 bases and the J gene lost 0 bases, with 6 bases spanning the gap. CDR3 length: 14 amino acids. Germline-derived CDR1 and CDR2 are SQVTM and ANQGSEA. CDR3 nucleotides: TGCAGCGTTGACTCGGCCTCTGGGGCCAACGTCCTGACTTTC. Residues: CSVDSASGANVLTF.

Points on this clonotype: One base away lies a much larger clone, so this may be a sequencing read error. The chain uses TRBV6-5 and TRBJ2-1; tentatively, D is TRBD1 or TRBD2 (6 bases each). Trimming stripped 5 bases from V and 12 bases from J, with 17 bases between. CDR1 is MNHEY, CDR2 SVGAGI, per germline. The length of the CDR3 is 13 residues. CDR3: CASSHRGEGGQFF. The CDR3 coding sequence is TGTGCCAGCAGTCACCGGGGAGAGGGGGGGCAGTTCTTC.

This clonotype was observed a few times. This chain connects TRBV11-1 to TRBJ2-2; D may match TRBD1 or TRBD2 (5 bases each). V was pared by 8 bases and J by 7 bases, with 29 bases between. Looked up from germline, CDR1 is SGHAT and CDR2 is FQDESV (reference sequence). The length of the CDR3 is 18 residues. CDR3 sequence (DNA): TGTGCCAGCCCACTAGGGCCAGAGGGGCAGCTTCCGGACGGGGAGCTGTTTTTT. It codes for CASPLGPEGQLPDGELFF.

The chain uses TRBV7-2 and TRBJ2-2, with a possible D match to TRBD1 (5 bases). Per the germline V gene, CDR1 is SGHTA and CDR2 is FQGNSA. The V gene lost 3 bases and the J gene lost 2 bases, with 10 bases spanning the gap. This CDR3 comprises 15 residues. This CDR3 is CASSFSRVNTGELFF. The CDR3 nucleotides read TGTGCCAGCAGCTTTAGCAGGGTCAACACCGGGGAGCTGTTTTTT.

The gene calls are TRBV7-2 and TRBJ2-5; no reliable D call. Trimming stripped 3 bases from V and 5 bases from J, with 10 bases between. This CDR3 comprises 13 residues. The V gene's germline CDR1 is SGHTA and CDR2 FQGNSA. This CDR3 is CASSFSTRETQYF. In DNA form, the CDR3 reads TGTGCCAGCAGCTTTTCGACCCGGGAGACCCAGTACTTC.

The rearrangement uses TRBV6-5 and TRBJ1-2; D is uncertain. CDR3 length: 11 residues. V shed 8 bases and J shed 8 bases, with 12 bases lying between them. Germline values: CDR1 MNHEY, CDR2 SVGAGI. CDR3 nucleotide sequence: TGTGCCAGCGCCTACGCGGGGGGCTACACCTTC. It codes for CASAYAGGYTF.

The V and J genes are TRBV4-2 and TRBJ2-1; D unresolved. The germline V gene has CDR1 LGHNA and CDR2 YNFKEQ. This CDR3 is 13 amino acids long. Trimming took 7 bases from V and 4 from J, leaving 11 bases between them. The chain's CDR3 is CASKGRQYNEQFF. DNA for the CDR3: TGTGCCAGCAAAGGTAGGCAGTACAATGAGCAGTTCTTC.

This clonotype appeared a few times. This chain uses TRBV4-1 with TRBJ2-7; perhaps TRBD1 as D (5 bases). Germline CDR1 is MGHRA and CDR2 is YSYEKL. CDR3 length equals 15 residues. V shed 4 bases and J shed 5 bases, with 18 bases lying between them. The DNA for the CDR3 is TGCGCCAGCAGCCCGATCGGACAAGGGGAACACGAGCAGTACTTC. Its protein product is CASSPIGQGEHEQYF.

The chain couples TRBV7-2 to TRBJ2-7; D is possibly TRBD1 (6 bases). Germline CDR1 is SGHTA and CDR2 is FQGNSA. The CDR3 totals 16 residues. Trimming took off 5 bases at V and 3 bases at J, with 20 bases between the two ends. The CDR3 sequence is CASSLMGPQGNYEQYF. CDR3 DNA sequence: TGTGCCAGCAGCCTTATGGGCCCACAGGGTAACTACGAGCAGTACTTC.